The 27 T cell receptor beta chains below were found in one sample sequenced in a study of CD4 T cells in relation to SARS-CoV-2 and coronaviruses. The method was immunoSEQ multiplex PCR; TCRdb's version includes in-frame clones alone and lacks a portion of them. The table lists about 18,000 clones, over 70% of them singletons. Before the COVID-19 pandemic, during about 2010-2018, CD4+ T cells were taken from unexposed donors. CD4+ T cells were isolated from the cells after about 11 days of culture. These receptors have no identified antigens. The material sequenced was CD4+ T cells from PBMCs, cultured in vitro. These receptors originate from a human donor in good health.

There are a few counts of this clone. The chain has TRBV7-9 and TRBJ1-3; TRBD1 might be the D (5 bases). The CDR3 sequence is 15 residues long. V dropped 3 bases and J dropped 3 bases, with 12 bases sitting between them. In germline, CDR1 is SEHNR, CDR2 FQNEAQ (reference sequence). The CDR3 DNA is TGTGCCAGCAGCTTCCAGGGAAATAGTGGAAACACCATATATTTT. Translated, it gives CASSFQGNSGNTIYF.

V is TRBV7-9 and J is TRBJ1-1; D is possibly TRBD1 (6 bases). V gave up 3 bases and J gave up 4 bases, with 15 bases separating them. This CDR3 is 15 amino acids long. Germline lookup yields CDR1 SEHNR and CDR2 FQNEAQ (reference sequence). The CDR3 is CASSFSAQGLTEAFF. CDR3 DNA sequence: TGTGCCAGCAGCTTCTCGGCACAGGGTCTCACTGAAGCTTTCTTT.

Here the CDR3 reads CAWSLSPRDGYTF. CDR3 sequence (DNA): TGTGCCTGGAGTCTTTCGCCCAGGGATGGCTACACCTTC. This chain connects TRBV30 to TRBJ1-2, with D possibly being TRBD1 (5 bases). The germline CDR1 and CDR2 sequences are GTSNPN and SVGIG (reference sequence). V was shortened by 2 bases and J by 6 bases, with 13 bases between the two germline ends. The CDR3 contains 13 residues.

This chain connects TRBV29-1 to TRBJ1-3; 8 bases match TRBD1. V dropped 7 bases and J dropped 0; count of bases not matched to a gene: 5. The CDR3 has 14 amino acids. Germline CDR1 reads SQVTM; CDR2 reads ANQGSEA. The CDR3 DNA reads TGCAGCGCAGCAACAGGGGGCTCTGGAAACACCATATATTTT. Amino acids: CSAATGGSGNTIYF.

The genes are TRBV5-1 and TRBJ1-3; D is ambiguous. This CDR3 comprises 14 residues. Germline CDR1 and CDR2: SGHRS and YFSETQ. Deletions cut 4 bases from V and 0 bases from J, with 8 bases between. CDR3: CASSPDYSGNTIYF. CDR3 DNA: TGCGCCAGCAGCCCGGATTACTCTGGAAACACCATATATTTT. Together with reference TRBV5-1 and TRBJ1-3, the CDR3 gives the full variable domain: KAGVTQTPRYLIKTRGQQVTLSCSPISGHRSVSWYQQTPGQGLQFLFEYFSETQRNKGNFPGRFSGRQFSNSRSEMNVSTLELGDSALYLCASSPDYSGNTIYFGEGSWLTVV.

The CDR3 region has the DNA TGTGCCTGGAGTGGGAGACAGGTCTCCTACGAGCAGTACTTC. It specifies CAWSGRQVSYEQYF. The V gene is TRBV30, the J gene TRBJ2-7, with D tentatively TRBD1 (6 bases). Per the germline V gene, CDR1 is GTSNPN and CDR2 is SVGIG (reference sequence). V shed 1 base and J shed 0 bases, with 10 bases lying between them. This CDR3 comprises 14 residues.

The genes are TRBV6-5 and TRBJ1-2; D might be TRBD1 (5 bases). Germline V lookup: CDR1 MNHEY, CDR2 SVGAGI. Trimming pared 6 bases from V and 3 bases from J, leaving 17 bases between. The length of the CDR3 is 15 residues. CDR3 coding DNA: TGTGCCAGCAGGCGCGAAGGGGTGAGGGACTATGGCTACACCTTC. It is translated as CASRREGVRDYGYTF.

The rearrangement links TRBV4-3 to TRBJ2-3; D ambiguous. Germline CDR1 is LGHNA and CDR2 is YSLEER. The CDR3 totals 15 residues. V was pared by 0 bases and J by 1 base, with 8 bases between. CDR3 bases: TGCGCCAGCAGCCAAGAGTTGGGTCGCACAGATACGCAGTATTTT. Protein sequence: CASSQELGRTDTQYF.

The V and J genes are TRBV2 and TRBJ2-2; the D is unclear. V was shortened by 4 bases and J by 2 bases, with 5 bases between the two germline ends. From germline, CDR1 is SNHLY and CDR2 FYNNEI. This CDR3 contains 13 residues. The DNA for the CDR3 is TGTGCCAGCAGTGGGAGTAACACCGGGGAGCTGTTTTTT. As protein: CASSGSNTGELFF.

The gene calls are TRBV6-2 or TRBV6-3 and TRBJ2-1, with TRBD1 matching over 9 bases. Per germline, CDR1 MNHEY and CDR2 SVGEGT. This CDR3 has 14 residues. V lost 2 bases to trimming and J lost 7 bases; unmatched junction nucleotides: 3. The CDR3 DNA follows: TGTGCCAGCAGTTACCCGACAGGGGGGAATGAGCAGTTCTTC. Translation: CASSYPTGGNEQFF.

The rearrangement joins TRBV30 to TRBJ2-5; the D gene is possibly TRBD1 (5 bases). This CDR3 contains 13 residues. The germline V gene encodes CDR1 GTSNPN and CDR2 SVGIG (reference sequence). Trimming shortened V by 1 base and J by 4 bases, and 10 bases separated the two germline ends. CDR3 region: CAWSGRVRETQYF. Here the CDR3 DNA reads TGTGCCTGGAGTGGCAGGGTGCGAGAGACCCAGTACTTC.

The CDR3 DNA reads as TGTGCCAGTAACTCCCGAGACAGGGGGCAAGAGACCCAGTACTTC. Amino acid sequence: CASNSRDRGQETQYF. The V and J genes are TRBV19 and TRBJ2-5; TRBD1 aligns across 9 bases. Losses at the gene ends were 7 bases for V and 2 bases for J; bases not matched to a gene: 8. This CDR3 is 15 amino acids long. Germline CDR1 LNHDA, CDR2 SQIVND (reference sequence). Full variable domain (rest looked up from reference TRBV19 and TRBJ2-5): DGGITQSPKYLFRKEGQNVTLSCEQNLNHDAMYWYRQDPGQGLRLIYYSQIVNDFQKGDIAEGYSVSREKKESFPLTVTSAQKNPTAFYLCASNSRDRGQETQYFGPGTRLLVL.

Concerning this clone itself: Other DNA sequences in this specimen translate into the identical CDR3. The J gene is TRBJ2-7, the V gene TRBV5-6; D may be TRBD1 or TRBD2 (5 bases each). Germline CDR1 reads SGHDT; CDR2 reads YYEEEE. The ends were cut back, 3 bases at V and 6 bases at J, with 10 bases in the middle. The CDR3 runs to 12 residues. CDR3 sequence: CASSSGQGEQYF. The CDR3 DNA follows: TGTGCCAGCAGCTCGGGGCAGGGCGAGCAGTACTTC.

The chain couples TRBV19 to TRBJ2-1; D unclear. The CDR3 runs 13 residues. Trimming pared 3 bases from V and 7 bases from J, leaving 10 bases between. Germline CDR1 and CDR2: LNHDA and SQIVND (reference sequence). CDR3 in DNA: TGTGCCAGTAGTATTAGAGCGCCGAATGAGCAGTTCTTC. Its protein product is CASSIRAPNEQFF.

The V gene is TRBV27, the J gene TRBJ1-6, with D perhaps TRBD1 (6 bases). Deletions cut 4 bases from V and 6 bases from J, with 10 bases between. This CDR3 is built from 14 residues. Germline loops: CDR1 MNHEY, CDR2 SMNVEV (reference sequence). CDR3 sequence: CASSWEGGNSPLHF. CDR3 sequence (DNA): TGTGCCAGCAGTTGGGAAGGGGGTAATTCACCCCTCCACTTT.

This chain joins TRBV25-1 and TRBJ2-3, with D possibly TRBD1 on 5 matching bases. The germline V and J ends were trimmed by 4 bases and 2 bases, with 13 bases remaining between them. In germline, CDR1 is MGHDK, CDR2 SYGVNS. The CDR3 length is 15 residues. The DNA of the CDR3 is TGTGCCAGCAGTGTATTTAGGGGCACCACAGATACGCAGTATTTT. Residues: CASSVFRGTTDTQYF.

This clone has more than one count but fewer than ten. The chain couples TRBV5-4 to TRBJ2-3; 8 bases agree with TRBD2. J gave up 3 bases and V 4 bases, and 7 bases lay outside the gene matches. This CDR3 region has 15 residues. CDR1 and CDR2 from the germline V gene are SGHNT and YYREEE (reference sequence). The CDR3 sequence is CASSRSGRETDTQYF. In DNA, the CDR3 is TGTGCCAGCAGCCGGAGCGGGAGAGAGACAGATACGCAGTATTTT.

This rearrangement joins TRBV5-6 to TRBJ2-7; D gene ambiguous. Germline lookup yields CDR1 SGHDT and CDR2 YYEEEE. The CDR3 consists of 13 residues. Trimming cost V 4 bases and J 5 bases, with 13 bases left between them. In nucleotides, the CDR3 is TGTGCCAGCAGCCGGATGGCGACGGACGAGCAGTACTTC. Protein: CASSRMATDEQYF.

This clone appeared a single time. This chain joins TRBV19 and TRBJ2-1; 8 bases match TRBD1. CDR3 size: 12 residues. The V gene end was trimmed by 6 bases and the J gene end by 6 bases; junction bases not matched to a gene: 1. The germline V gene encodes CDR1 LNHDA and CDR2 SQIVND (reference sequence). The CDR3 DNA follows: TGTGCCAGTAGAGACAGGGGCAATGAGCAGTTCTTC. Its translation: CASRDRGNEQFF.

The chain uses TRBV2 and TRBJ1-1; no clear D. The CDR3 has 13 amino acids. Germline V gene data show CDR1 as SNHLY and CDR2 as FYNNEI. V was pared by 6 bases and J by 1 base, with 9 bases between. The CDR3 loop reads CASSETRNTEAFF. CDR3 in DNA: TGTGCCAGCAGCGAAACAAGGAACACTGAAGCTTTCTTT.

The CDR3 region has the DNA TGTGCCAGCAGTTTATTCAGGGGGGGCTATGGCTACACCTTC. This translates into CASSLFRGGYGYTF. V and J are TRBV27 and TRBJ1-2; TRBD1 agrees at 7 bases. CDR3 size: 14 residues. With V trimmed by 1 base and J by 4 bases, 3 bases remained unmatched. Germline V lookup: CDR1 MNHEY, CDR2 SMNVEV (reference sequence).

The rearrangement links TRBV27 to TRBJ2-6; D gene ambiguous. This CDR3 region has 15 residues. Trimming pared 4 bases from V and 0 bases from J, leaving 7 bases between. Germline V gives CDR1 MNHEY, CDR2 SMNVEV (reference sequence). CDR3 amino acids: CASSSAASGANVLTF. The CDR3 DNA follows: TGTGCCAGCAGTTCGGCAGCCTCTGGGGCCAACGTCCTGACTTTC.

The rearrangement uses TRBV6-5 and TRBJ1-2; D might be TRBD1 (5 bases). V was trimmed by 4 bases and J by 4 bases, leaving 19 bases between them. This CDR3 comprises 16 residues. CDR1 is MNHEY, CDR2 SVGAGI, per germline. The CDR3 bases are TGTGCCAGCAGTTTTGGGGGACGGGTCGGGGGCTATGGCTACACCTTC. It is translated as CASSFGGRVGGYGYTF.

This clone was seen a few times. V usage is TRBV12-3 or TRBV12-4 and J usage is TRBJ1-1; D unclear. The length of the CDR3 is 13 residues. Trimming removed 6 bases at V and 5 bases at J, with 13 bases between. The CDR3 is CASSPAGGTEAFF. The CDR3 coding sequence is TGTGCCAGCAGCCCCGCGGGTGGGACTGAAGCTTTCTTT.

In this sample, this clone turned up once. CDR3 coding DNA: TGTGCCAGCAGTGAAGCCTTACAGGGTTTTAATTCACCCCTCCACTTT. This gives the protein CASSEALQGFNSPLHF. The chain uses TRBV2 and TRBJ1-6; perhaps TRBD1 as D (6 bases). The CDR3 consists of 16 residues. Trimming shortened V by 0 bases and J by 6 bases, and 12 bases separated the two germline ends. Germline V CDR1 and CDR2: SNHLY, FYNNEI.

The CDR3 protein is CASSLSGTIVGWYF. The CDR3 nucleotides read TGTGCCAGCAGCCTCAGTGGGACGATAGTGGGTTGGTACTTC. The J gene is TRBJ2-5, the V gene TRBV6-2 or TRBV6-3, with D possibly called TRBD1 or TRBD2 (5 bases each). V gave up 6 bases and J gave up 13 bases, with 24 bases separating them. CDR3 length: 14 amino acids. The germline CDR1 and CDR2 sequences are MNHEY and SVGEGT.

The rearrangement uses TRBV9 and TRBJ2-6; TRBD1 might be the D (6 bases). Germline assignment: CDR1 SGDLS and CDR2 YYNGEE. Trimming took off 4 bases at V and 5 bases at J, with 19 bases between the two ends. This CDR3 has 17 residues. The CDR3 is CASSTPRVGAWANVLTF. For the CDR3, the DNA is TGTGCCAGCAGCACCCCCCGGGTGGGGGCTTGGGCCAACGTCCTGACTTTC.